Described below is a single T cell receptor (beta chain) sequence and its context. Its antigen specificity is not known. An end of the junction differs from the germline gene, which may be a read error. This entry is derived from a study of cytomegalovirus exposure and HLA in healthy donors (dated by TCRdb to about 2017). Regarding the research as a whole: An earlier analysis of fewer than 750 of the donors reported about 300 Gb of sequence data and 95 million to 130 million unique TCR beta sequences obtained from around 180 million T cells. Around 300 gigabases of sequencing data and roughly 90 million unique TCR sequences were included in an early release covering several hundred HLA-typed donors. Of the 350 to 450 genotyped donors, about 80% fell in the genetic ancestry cluster associated with self-reported Caucasian donors. The study aimed to test whether signatures of past pathogen exposure could be identified by cataloging public T cell receptors. Using immunosequencing, the study profiled T cell repertoires from 666 subjects and related those repertoires to cytomegalovirus serostatus. Along with the roughly 700-subject first cohort, a separate validation cohort of over 90 different subjects was used. The study combined high-throughput TCR immunosequencing, statistical association of individual TCRs with disease status, and machine learning to predict cytomegalovirus infection status. To study patterns of TCR occurrence, a later analysis re-analyzed previously published TCR beta repertoires from 600 to 750 donors and added high-resolution HLA genotyping. Rather than drawing on any new phenotypic data, the later analysis identified candidate immune exposures from TCR beta sequences and the way those sequences occurred across donors. An earlier analysis of fewer than 700 of the donors applied high-throughput TCR beta sequencing to assess whether each TCR beta V gene segment acted as functional or pseudogenic. Alongside the repertoire data, information on donor age, sex, ethnicity and CMV serostatus was compiled. A later genetic analysis took genome-wide SNP genotypes for about 60% of the roughly 670 donors and used that subset as a discovery cohort. Every discovery cohort repertoire had been produced on one sequencing platform. Class I and class II HLA loci were covered by the typing at four-digit resolution. Typing coverage differed by locus: A, B, C, DRB1 and DQB1 were typed in about 629-640 donors, DQA1 in about 550, DPA1 in approximately 610, and DPB1 in roughly 470. Roughly 5 DR-DQ haplotypes were handled as single units for association and clustering because linkage in the cohort was strong. Across about 380 genotyped donors of the cohort, an average of about 240,000 unique TCR beta nucleotide sequences per donor were sequenced, and roughly a sixth of those sequences were non-productive. Overall study outcomes, separate from this receptor: In a later genetic analysis, a missense DCLRE1C variant was associated with V-gene and J-gene trimming of TCR beta chains, and the association was replicated in an independent cohort. Compared with equally common non-associated chains, HLA-associated TCR beta chains in a later analysis were more clonally expanded and had lower generation probabilities. The authors suggested that the approach could potentially be extended to other disease states and immunological phenotypes. HLA typing was unavailable for some donors at each locus, so association tests used only the typed subset. In a later genetic analysis, fewer N-insertions in productive TCRs were reported among donors in an Asian-associated ancestry cluster than the roughly 700-donor mean. The only immune exposure information available for the cohort was CMV serostatus. This cohort had only TCR beta chains sequenced, and the lack of alpha or paired-chain data limited which features could be detected. Sequencing depth was assumed to be roughly uniform across donors in the presence/absence analyses, though that assumption may not hold. A cluster of highly shared sequence variants was judged likely to be a technical artifact of the sequencing pipeline. Assigning TCR associations to individual alleles was difficult when HLA alleles, especially DR and DQ, strongly co-occurred. A later analysis found that most CMV-associated TCR beta chains appeared HLA-restricted, with HLA associations seemingly driven largely by CMV exposure. A few of the identified cytomegalovirus-associated TCR beta chains were confirmed in vitro to be specific for cytomegalovirus antigens. Some IMGT-functional V segments, including TRBV6-2 and TRBV6-3, could not be told apart with the 87-base-pair reads, so those segments were excluded. Several of the top co-occurrence clusters appeared to be linked to parvovirus B19, influenza, CMV and Epstein-Barr virus, according to a later analysis. Because counts were too low, some 17 rarely observed V segments, including chromosome 9 orphons, were excluded from the earlier analysis of around 590 of the donors. Across donors, most TCR sequences were observed very rarely, whereas some public TCRs were present in many individuals. An earlier analysis of some 590 of the donors showed that most TCR beta V segments appeared in productive rearrangements either about 87% or about 30% of the time, which broadly matched IMGT annotations. A later analysis found that TCR association rates varied across HLA loci, with DRB1 alleles showing the most associated TCRs and HLA-C alleles the fewest. Specific HLA alleles were associated with 15,000 to 20,000 TCR beta sequences at a false discovery rate of 0.05 in a later analysis. Correlated functional status among segregating V segments might reflect linkage disequilibrium, but an unknown experimental factor could not be ruled out. The classifier was reported to diagnose cytomegalovirus status with high specificity and sensitivity in both the original cohort and the validation cohort. A further reported finding was that TCR beta sequences accurately predicted the HLA-A and HLA-B alleles for most subjects in the first cohort. A total of fewer than 200 TCR beta chains were listed by the study as associated with cytomegalovirus.

CDR3 length: 17 amino acids, cysteine to phenylalanine. Just the 51-base CDR3 DNA is kept, in frame starting at base 1. From the germline V gene (reference sequence), CDR1 is SEHNR and CDR2 is FQNEAQ. The cohort consisted of fewer than 700 healthy bone marrow donors. All cohort members were sampled while nominally healthy, although unrecorded immune exposures were likely present. The donor was CMV seropositive and was included in the group of 250 to 300 seropositive cohort members. Every donor gave a peripheral blood sample, and the peripheral blood mononuclear cells from that sample were used for TCR beta sequencing. The Qiagen DNeasy Blood Extraction Kit was used to extract genomic DNA from the blood cell samples. Libraries were prepared through the immunoSEQ multiplex PCR assay. For the multiplex PCR, a mixture combining 60 forward primers for TCR Vbeta segments and 13 reverse primers for TCR Jbeta segments was used. Amplification of the CDR3 region of rearranged TCR beta genes was performed with a multiplex PCR assay on genomic DNA. Amplified TCR beta libraries were sequenced as 87-base-pair reads on the Illumina HiSeq System. The study's processing was this. A later analysis counted approximately 84 million unique TCR beta chains across the 550 to 750 repertoires, and approximately 11 million of these chains were shared by at least two donors. To remove PCR and sequencing errors, raw reads were error-corrected and collapsed into unique sequences using a nearest-neighbor algorithm that merged closely related sequences. To assign V, D and J gene segments, CDR3 sequences were aligned to IMGT reference sequences. For a sequence to be retained, at least a six-nucleotide match to both a V gene segment and a J gene segment was required. Rearrangements were called productive when the CDR3 lacked stop codons and stayed in frame with V and J; all others were non-productive. Following IMGT convention, CDR3 was defined as the stretch from the second conserved V-encoded cysteine to the conserved J-encoded phenylalanine. In an earlier analysis of more than 550 of the donors, sequences lacking an unambiguous match to a single V gene segment were excluded. An earlier analysis of 587 of the donors classified V segments as functional when productive rearrangements were above 56.7% and as segregating when the standard deviation between donors was above 5%. To diagnose cytomegalovirus status from the catalog of TCR beta chain sequences, a statistical classification framework was built. V and J gene assignment, in a later analysis, came from comparing TCR nucleotide sequences with IMGT/GENE-DB human TR gene sequences. Using the TCRdist pipeline, a later analysis assigned CDR3 sequences along with most-parsimonious VDJ recombination scenarios. In a later analysis, each TCR beta chain was defined by its CDR3 amino acid sequence together with its V-gene family, and reads without a unique V-gene family were excluded. As a way to deal with suspected cross-contamination and a sequencing artifact, a later analysis dropped over 550 nucleotide sequences that were highly shared and had low generation probability. In a later analysis, a clonal expansion index was calculated for each public chain from normalized within-repertoire ranks of inferred template counts. In a later analysis, generation probabilities were computed with a VDJ recombination model fitted to out-of-frame rearrangements, and the resulting probabilities were checked against IGoR. Hypergeometric tests were used in a later analysis to score TCR-TCR, TCR-HLA and TCR-CMV co-occurrence, with a repertoire-size bias correction applied to the TCR pairs. A later analysis estimated false discovery rates by permuting HLA or CMV assignments 20 times. In a later analysis, co-occurring TCRs were grouped with DBSCAN, and TCRdist sequence similarity was added when clustering was performed within HLA-allele-positive subsets. Repertoires with fewer than 30,000 or more than 120,000 public chains were left out of co-occurrence clustering, as were about five repertoires with anomalous nucleotide sharing. Imported from immuneACCESS, the table was reduced by TCRdb to in-frame sequences with V and J called. These copies leave out some clones; in studies compared against another copy, an unresolved V gene accounts for under half, and the cause of the remainder is not known. That table gives V, J and clone size, and the DNA gave D and trimming. Present in this sample are 150,000 to 200,000 clones, 80% to 85% of which were seen just once. The ten largest make up around 2% of the sample.

This sequence was found in a woman between 18 and 30 years old in good health and CMV-seropositive. The chain was built from TRBV7-9 and TRBJ1-4; 7 junctional bases match TRBD1. Input material: PBMCs. The DNA sequence reads TGTTCCAGCAGCCCCGTTGGACAGGTCTCCAGAAATGAAAAACTGTTTTTT. This is translated as CSSSPVGQVSRNEKLFF.